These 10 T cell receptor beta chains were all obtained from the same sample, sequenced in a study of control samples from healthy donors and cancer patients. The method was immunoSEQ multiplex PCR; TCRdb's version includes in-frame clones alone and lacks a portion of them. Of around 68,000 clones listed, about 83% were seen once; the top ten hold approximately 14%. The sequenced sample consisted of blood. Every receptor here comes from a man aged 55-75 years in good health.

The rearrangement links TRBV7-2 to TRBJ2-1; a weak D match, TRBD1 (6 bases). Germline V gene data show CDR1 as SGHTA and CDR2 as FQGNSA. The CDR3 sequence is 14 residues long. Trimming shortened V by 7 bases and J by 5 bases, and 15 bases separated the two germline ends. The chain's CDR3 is CASTERRTDNEQFF. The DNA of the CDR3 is TGTGCCAGCACCGAACGACGGACAGACAATGAGCAGTTCTTC.

The CDR3 DNA is TGTGCCAGCAGTCTCGGACTAGCGATAGGCACCGGGGAGCTGTTTTTT. Protein product: CASSLGLAIGTGELFF. J is TRBJ2-2 and V is TRBV6-2 or TRBV6-3; TRBD2 matches 9 bases. Germline trimming cut 5 bases from V and 4 bases from J; bases unmatched to any gene: 8. This CDR3 has 16 amino acids. Per the germline V gene, CDR1 is MNHEY and CDR2 is SVGEGT.

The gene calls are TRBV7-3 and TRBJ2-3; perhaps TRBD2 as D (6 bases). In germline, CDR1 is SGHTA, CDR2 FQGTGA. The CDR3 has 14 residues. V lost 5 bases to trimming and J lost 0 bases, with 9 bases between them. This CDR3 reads CASSRTSSTDTQYF. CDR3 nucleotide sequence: TGTGCCAGCAGCCGTACTAGCAGCACAGATACGCAGTATTTT.

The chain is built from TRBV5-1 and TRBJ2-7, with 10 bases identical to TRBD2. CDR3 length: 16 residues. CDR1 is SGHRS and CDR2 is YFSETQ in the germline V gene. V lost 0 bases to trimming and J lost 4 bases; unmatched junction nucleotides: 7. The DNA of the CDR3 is TGCGCCAGCAGCTTGGCCCCTAGCGGGAGAGGATACGAGCAGTACTTC. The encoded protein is CASSLAPSGRGYEQYF.

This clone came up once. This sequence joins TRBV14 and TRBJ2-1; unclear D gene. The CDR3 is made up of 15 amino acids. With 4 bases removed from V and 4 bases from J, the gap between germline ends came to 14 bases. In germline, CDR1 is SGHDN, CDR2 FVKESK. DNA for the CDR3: TGTGCCAGCAGCCGTGGGTATCACCAGTACAATGAGCAGTTCTTC. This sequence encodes CASSRGYHQYNEQFF.

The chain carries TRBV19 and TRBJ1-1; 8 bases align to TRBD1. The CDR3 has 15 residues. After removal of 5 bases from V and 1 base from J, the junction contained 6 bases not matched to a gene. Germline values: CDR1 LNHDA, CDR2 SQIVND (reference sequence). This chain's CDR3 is CASSERQGRNTEAFF. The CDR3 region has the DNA TGTGCCAGTAGTGAGAGACAGGGGCGGAACACTGAAGCTTTCTTT.

The CDR3 loop is CASSRQSTNEKLFF. CDR3 DNA sequence: TGTGCCAGTAGCCGACAGTCAACTAATGAAAAACTGTTTTTT. The rearrangement joins TRBV19 to TRBJ1-4; perhaps TRBD1 as D (5 bases). The CDR3 runs to 14 residues. Germline V CDR1 and CDR2: LNHDA, SQIVND (reference sequence). The V end lost 6 bases, the J end lost 0 bases, and 8 bases lay between the germline ends.

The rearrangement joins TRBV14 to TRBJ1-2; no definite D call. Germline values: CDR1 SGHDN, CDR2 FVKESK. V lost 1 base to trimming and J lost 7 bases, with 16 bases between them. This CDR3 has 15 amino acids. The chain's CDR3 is CASSQGSVYLSGYTF. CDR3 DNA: TGTGCCAGCAGCCAAGGGTCCGTTTATCTGAGTGGCTACACCTTC.

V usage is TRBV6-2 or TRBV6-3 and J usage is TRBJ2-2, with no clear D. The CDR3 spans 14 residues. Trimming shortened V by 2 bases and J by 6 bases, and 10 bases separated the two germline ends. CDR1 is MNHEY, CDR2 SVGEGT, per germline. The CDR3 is CASSYRRFAGELFF. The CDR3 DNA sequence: TGTGCCAGCAGTTACCGACGGTTCGCCGGGGAGCTGTTTTTT.

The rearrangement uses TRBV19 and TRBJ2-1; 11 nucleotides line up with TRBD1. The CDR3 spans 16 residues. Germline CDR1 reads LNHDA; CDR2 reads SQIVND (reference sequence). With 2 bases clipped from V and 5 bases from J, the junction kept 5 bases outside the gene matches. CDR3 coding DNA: TGTGCCAGTAGTATACGGACAGGGGGCTCAAACAATGAGCAGTTCTTC. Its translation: CASSIRTGGSNNEQFF. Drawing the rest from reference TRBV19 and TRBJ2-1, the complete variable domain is DGGITQSPKYLFRKEGQNVTLSCEQNLNHDAMYWYRQDPGQGLRLIYYSQIVNDFQKGDIAEGYSVSREKKESFPLTVTSAQKNPTAFYLCASSIRTGGSNNEQFFGPGTRLTVL.